This T cell receptor beta chain was retrieved from a study of PD-1 blockade in classical Hodgkin lymphoma. Regarding the study as a whole: Baseline diversity in complete responders resembled that of newly diagnosed patients.

Some clones are missing from TCRdb's copy, which holds only in-frame ones; the method was immunoSEQ multiplex PCR. The sample consists of 110,000 or so clones, about nine tenths of them appearing once. Concerning this clone: The target antigen is unknown.

Noted time point: cycle 4 day 1 (C4D1), after more than 5 weeks of nivolumab. Relapse was seen in all patients after autologous stem cell transplantation, and brentuximab vedotin exposure was variable. This sequence originates from a human donor with classical Hodgkin lymphoma. This specimen was peripheral blood mononuclear cells (PBMCs), taken before the fourth cycle of nivolumab.

The CDR3 loop reads CASTVRTGGEQYF. DNA for the CDR3: TGTGCCAGCACCGTTAGGACAGGCGGCGAGCAGTACTTC. J is TRBJ2-7 and V is TRBV6-5; TRBD1 aligns across 7 bases. Trimming cost V 7 bases and J 6 bases; bases outside gene matches: 9. This CDR3 has 13 residues. Germline V gene data show CDR1 as MNHEY and CDR2 as SVGAGI.